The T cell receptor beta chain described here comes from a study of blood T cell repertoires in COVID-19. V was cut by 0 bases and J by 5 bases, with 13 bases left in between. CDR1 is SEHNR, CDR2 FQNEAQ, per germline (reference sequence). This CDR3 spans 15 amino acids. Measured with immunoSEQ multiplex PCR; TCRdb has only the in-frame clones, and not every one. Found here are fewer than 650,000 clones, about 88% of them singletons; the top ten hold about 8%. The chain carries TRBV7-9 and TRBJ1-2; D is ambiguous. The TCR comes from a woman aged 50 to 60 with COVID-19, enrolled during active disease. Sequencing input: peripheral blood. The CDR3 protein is CASSLAEGTSYGYTF. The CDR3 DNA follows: TGTGCCAGCAGCTTAGCCGAGGGTACTTCTTATGGCTACACCTTC.